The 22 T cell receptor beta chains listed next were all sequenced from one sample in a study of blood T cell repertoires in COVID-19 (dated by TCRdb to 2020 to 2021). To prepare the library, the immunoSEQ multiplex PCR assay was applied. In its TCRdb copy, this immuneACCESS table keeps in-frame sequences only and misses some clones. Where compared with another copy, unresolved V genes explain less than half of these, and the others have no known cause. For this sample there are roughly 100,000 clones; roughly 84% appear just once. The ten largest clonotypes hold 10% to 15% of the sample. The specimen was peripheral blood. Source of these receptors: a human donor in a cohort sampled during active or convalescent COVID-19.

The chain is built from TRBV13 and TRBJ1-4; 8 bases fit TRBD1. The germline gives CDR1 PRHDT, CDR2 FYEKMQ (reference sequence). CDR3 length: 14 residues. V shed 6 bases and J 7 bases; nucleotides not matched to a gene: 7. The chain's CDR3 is CASSRDRGREKLFF. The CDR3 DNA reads TGTGCCAGCAGTCGAGACAGGGGACGTGAAAAACTGTTTTTT.

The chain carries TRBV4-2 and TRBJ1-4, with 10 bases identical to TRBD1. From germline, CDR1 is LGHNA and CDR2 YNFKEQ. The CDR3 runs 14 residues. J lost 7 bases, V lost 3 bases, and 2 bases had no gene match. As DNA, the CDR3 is TGTGCCAGCAGCCAGGACAGGGGGGGTGAAAAACTGTTTTTT. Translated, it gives CASSQDRGGEKLFF.

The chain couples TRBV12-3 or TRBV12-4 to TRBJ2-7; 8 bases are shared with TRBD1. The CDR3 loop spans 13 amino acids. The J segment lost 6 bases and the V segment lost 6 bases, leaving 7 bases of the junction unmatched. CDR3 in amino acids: CASRSTGASEQYF. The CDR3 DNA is TGTGCCAGCAGGTCGACAGGGGCCAGCGAGCAGTACTTC.

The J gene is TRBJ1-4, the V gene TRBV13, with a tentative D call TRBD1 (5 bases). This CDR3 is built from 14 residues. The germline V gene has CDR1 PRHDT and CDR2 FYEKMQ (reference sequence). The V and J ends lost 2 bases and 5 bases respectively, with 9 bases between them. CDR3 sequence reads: CASSLRTPNEKLFF. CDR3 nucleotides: TGTGCCAGCAGCTTACGGACACCCAATGAAAAACTGTTTTTT.

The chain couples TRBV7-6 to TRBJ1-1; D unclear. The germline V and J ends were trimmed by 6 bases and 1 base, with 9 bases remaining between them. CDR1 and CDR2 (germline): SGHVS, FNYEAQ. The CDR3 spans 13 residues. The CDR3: CASSYYKNTEAFF. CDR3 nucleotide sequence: TGTGCCAGCAGTTACTACAAGAACACTGAAGCTTTCTTT.

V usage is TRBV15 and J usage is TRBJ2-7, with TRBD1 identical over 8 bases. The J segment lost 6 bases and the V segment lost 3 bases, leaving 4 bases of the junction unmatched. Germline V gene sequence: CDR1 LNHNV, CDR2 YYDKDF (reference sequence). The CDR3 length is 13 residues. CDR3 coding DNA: TGTGCCACCAGCAGTACGACAGGGGCCGAGCAGTACTTC. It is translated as CATSSTTGAEQYF.

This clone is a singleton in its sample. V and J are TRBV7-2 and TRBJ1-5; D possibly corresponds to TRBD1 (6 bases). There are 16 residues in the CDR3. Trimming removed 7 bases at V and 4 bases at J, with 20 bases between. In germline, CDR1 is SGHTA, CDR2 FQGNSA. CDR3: CASTRATGKFNQPQHF. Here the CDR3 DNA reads TGTGCCAGCACTAGGGCCACAGGGAAGTTTAATCAGCCCCAGCATTTT.

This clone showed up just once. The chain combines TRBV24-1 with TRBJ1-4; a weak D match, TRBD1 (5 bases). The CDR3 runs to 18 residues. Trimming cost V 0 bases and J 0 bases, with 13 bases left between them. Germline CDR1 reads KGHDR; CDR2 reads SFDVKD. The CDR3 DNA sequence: TGTGCCACCAGTGATTTGAGCAGGGCCCGAGCAACTAATGAAAAACTGTTTTTT. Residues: CATSDLSRARATNEKLFF.

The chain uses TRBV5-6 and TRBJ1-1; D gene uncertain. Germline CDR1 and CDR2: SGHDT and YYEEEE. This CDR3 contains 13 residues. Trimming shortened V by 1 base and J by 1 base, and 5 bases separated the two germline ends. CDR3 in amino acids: CASSLSPNTEAFF. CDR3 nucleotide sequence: TGTGCCAGCAGCTTGTCTCCGAACACTGAAGCTTTCTTT.

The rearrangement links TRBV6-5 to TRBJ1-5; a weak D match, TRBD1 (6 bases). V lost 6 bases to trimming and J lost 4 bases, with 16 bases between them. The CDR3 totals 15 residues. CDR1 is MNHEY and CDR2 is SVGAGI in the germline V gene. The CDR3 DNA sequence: TGTGCCAGCAGCGCTAAGCAGGGGATGAATCAGCCCCAGCATTTT. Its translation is CASSAKQGMNQPQHF.

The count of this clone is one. In DNA, the CDR3 is TGTGCCAGCCGGGACAGTAACAATGAGCAGTTCTTC. Translated, it gives CASRDSNNEQFF. The chain uses TRBV2 and TRBJ2-1, with 7 bases matching TRBD1. Losses at the gene ends were 8 bases for V and 5 bases for J; bases not matched to a gene: 3. The CDR3 contains 12 residues. Per germline, CDR1 SNHLY and CDR2 FYNNEI.

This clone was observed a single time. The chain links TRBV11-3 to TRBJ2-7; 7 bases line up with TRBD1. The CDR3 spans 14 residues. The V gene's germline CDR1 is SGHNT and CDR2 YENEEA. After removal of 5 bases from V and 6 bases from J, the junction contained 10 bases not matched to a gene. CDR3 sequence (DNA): TGTGCCAGCAGCCCCTCCCGACAGGGCGGCGAGCAGTACTTC. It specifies CASSPSRQGGEQYF. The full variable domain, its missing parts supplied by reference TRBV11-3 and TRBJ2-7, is EAGVVQSPRYKIIEKKQPVAFWCNPISGHNTLYWYLQNLGQGPELLIRYENEEAVDDSQLPKDRFSAERLKGVDSTLKIQPAELGDSAVYLCASSPSRQGGEQYFGPGTRLTVT.

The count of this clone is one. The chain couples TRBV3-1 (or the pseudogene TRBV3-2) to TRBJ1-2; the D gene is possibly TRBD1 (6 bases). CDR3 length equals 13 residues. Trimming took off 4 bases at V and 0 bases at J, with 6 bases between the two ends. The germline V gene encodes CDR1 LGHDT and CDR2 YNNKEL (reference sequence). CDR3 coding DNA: TGTGCCAGCAGCCGGGGGCCTAACTATGGCTACACCTTC. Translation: CASSRGPNYGYTF.

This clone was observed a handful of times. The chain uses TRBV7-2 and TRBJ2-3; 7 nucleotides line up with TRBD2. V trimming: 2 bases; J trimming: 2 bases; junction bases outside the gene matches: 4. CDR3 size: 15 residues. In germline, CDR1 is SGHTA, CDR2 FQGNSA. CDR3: CASSLRGVDTDTQYF. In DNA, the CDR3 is TGTGCCAGCAGCTTACGGGGGGTAGACACAGATACGCAGTATTTT.

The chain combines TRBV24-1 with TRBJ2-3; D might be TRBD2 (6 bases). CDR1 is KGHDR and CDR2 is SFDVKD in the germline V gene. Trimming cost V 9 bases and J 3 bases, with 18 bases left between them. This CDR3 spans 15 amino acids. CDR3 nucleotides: TGTGCCACCGGTACGGGACTTTCCCAGACAGATACGCAGTATTTT. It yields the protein CATGTGLSQTDTQYF.

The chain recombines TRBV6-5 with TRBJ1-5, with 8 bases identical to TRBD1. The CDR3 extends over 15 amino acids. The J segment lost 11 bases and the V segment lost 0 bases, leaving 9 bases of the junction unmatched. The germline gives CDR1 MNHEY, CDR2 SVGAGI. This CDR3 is CASSYSGRGLGAQHF. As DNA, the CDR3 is TGTGCCAGCAGTTACTCCGGCAGGGGGCTAGGGGCCCAGCATTTT.

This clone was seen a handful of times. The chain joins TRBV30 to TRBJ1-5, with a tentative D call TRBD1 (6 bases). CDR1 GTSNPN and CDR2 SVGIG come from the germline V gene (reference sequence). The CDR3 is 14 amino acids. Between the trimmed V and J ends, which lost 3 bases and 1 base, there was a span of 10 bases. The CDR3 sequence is CAWRAGQSNQPQHF. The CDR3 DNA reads TGTGCCTGGAGGGCCGGACAGAGCAATCAGCCCCAGCATTTT.

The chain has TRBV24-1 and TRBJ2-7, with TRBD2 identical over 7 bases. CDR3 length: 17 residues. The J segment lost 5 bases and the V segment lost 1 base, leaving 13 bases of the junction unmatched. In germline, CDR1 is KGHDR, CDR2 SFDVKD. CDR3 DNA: TGTGCCACCAGTGATTTAGTTCAGGGCTGCCGGGGGGACGAGCAGTACTTC. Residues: CATSDLVQGCRGDEQYF.

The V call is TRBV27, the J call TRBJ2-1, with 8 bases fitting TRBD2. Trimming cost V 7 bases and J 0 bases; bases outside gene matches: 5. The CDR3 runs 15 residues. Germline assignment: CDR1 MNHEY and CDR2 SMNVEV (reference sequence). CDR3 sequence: CASNGGGLSYNEQFF. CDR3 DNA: TGTGCCAGCAACGGGGGGGGCCTCTCCTACAATGAGCAGTTCTTC.

Here the CDR3 reads CASSSRGLEANEKLFF. For the CDR3, the DNA is TGTGCCAGCAGTTCTAGGGGGCTCGAAGCTAATGAAAAACTGTTTTTT. This rearrangement joins TRBV6-2 or TRBV6-3 to TRBJ1-4; TRBD1 matches 7 bases. Unmatched junction bases numbered 8, after V lost 4 bases and J lost 3 bases. There are 16 residues in the CDR3. CDR1 MNHEY and CDR2 SVGEGT come from the germline V gene.

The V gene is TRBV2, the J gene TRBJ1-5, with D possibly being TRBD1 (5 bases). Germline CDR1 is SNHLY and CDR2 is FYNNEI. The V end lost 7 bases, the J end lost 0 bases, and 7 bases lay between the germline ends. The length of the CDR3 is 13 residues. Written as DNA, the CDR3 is TGTGCCAGCAAAGGGGATAGCAATCAGCCCCAGCATTTT. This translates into CASKGDSNQPQHF. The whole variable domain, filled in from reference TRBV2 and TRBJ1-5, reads EPEVTQTPSHQVTQMGQEVILRCVPISNHLYFYWYRQILGQKVEFLVSFYNNEISEKSEIFDDQFSVERPDGSNFTLKIRSTKLEDSAMYFCASKGDSNQPQHFGDGTRLSIL.

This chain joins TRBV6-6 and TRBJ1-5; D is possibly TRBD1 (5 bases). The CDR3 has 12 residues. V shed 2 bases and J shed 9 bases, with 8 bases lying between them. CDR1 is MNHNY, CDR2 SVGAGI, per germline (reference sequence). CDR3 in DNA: TGTGCCAGCAGTTACGGCGGGGGGCCCCAGCATTTT. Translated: CASSYGGGPQHF.